This T cell receptor beta chain was documented in a study of cytomegalovirus exposure and HLA in healthy donors. Study-level background: In a later analysis, it was reported that the 90 to 150 validation repertoires had been produced on the same platform as the roughly 700 repertoires belonging to the first cohort.

The CDR3 spans 13 residues. The V end was cut by 3 bases, the J end by 4 bases, with 9 bases between. Germline lookup yields CDR1 MNHEY and CDR2 SMNVEV (reference sequence). The repertoire was sequenced with immunoSEQ multiplex PCR; TCRdb's copy has only in-frame clones and lacks some. The sample lists around 69,000 clones, 96% occurring once. Study-wide results and caveats: Within the 100 to 150 validation repertoires, first-cohort TCR clusters tended to co-occur, according to a later analysis. Rare sequences made up most TCRs, while some public TCRs were found in many donors.

Notes on this clone: The antigen is unknown.

This sequence joins TRBV27 and TRBJ1-1; TRBD1 might be the D (6 bases). Sequencing was carried out using PBMCs. The clonotype originates from a woman aged 18 to 35 in good health and CMV-seropositive. The CDR3 DNA is TGTGCCAGCAGTTTTGGGACAACCACTGAAGCTTTCTTT. Translating gives CASSFGTTTEAFF.